The rows below give T cell receptor beta chains drawn from one sample of a study of Graves' ophthalmopathy and Graves' hyperthyroidism. TCRdb re-derived calls from the multiplex PCR reads in MiXCR, one entry per CDR3 protein. The table lists around 470,000 distinct CDR3 sequences, around 15% of them singletons. What was sequenced was blood. These receptors all come from a woman aged 25 to 39 with Graves' ophthalmopathy. CDR3s include the opening cysteine and the closing phenylalanine or tryptophan. The D gene is left open where the match is weak. The size entry is marked missing in some rows and otherwise reads once, few, many or a size class.

few | TRBJ1-1 | TRBD1 | TRBV5-1 | CASSSDRGLSRTEAFF | TGCGCCAGCAGCTCGGACAGGGGTCTCTCGAGGACTGAAGCTTTCTTT
many | TRBJ1-2 | - | TRBV2 | CASSATGNGYTF | TGTGCCAGCAGCGCGACAGGAAACGGCTACACCTTC
- | TRBJ2-4 | TRBD1 | TRBV5-1 | CASSLVAGGAKNIQYF | TGCGCCAGCAGCTTGGTTGCAGGGGGAGCCAAAAACATTCAGTACTTC
- | TRBJ2-4 | - | TRBV28 | CASSLKLAKNIKYF | TGTGCCAGCAGCTTGAAGCTAGCCAAAAACATTAAGTACTTC
many | TRBJ1-1 | TRBD1 | TRBV6-5 | CASRLRTGGREAFF | TGTGCCAGCAGATTAAGGACAGGGGGTCGTGAAGCTTTCTTT
many | TRBJ1-1 | - | TRBV6-5 | CASSYSPGTKAEAFF | TGTGCCAGCAGTTACAGTCCCGGTACGAAGGCTGAAGCTTTCTTT
- | TRBJ1-1 | - | TRBV18 | CASSPETVEAFF | TGTGCCAGCTCACCCGAAACCGTTGAAGCTTTCTTT
many | TRBJ1-1 | - | TRBV6-2/TRBV6-3 | CASSYSRLTNTEAFF | TGTGCCAGCAGTTACTCGAGACTGACGAACACTGAAGCTTTCTTT
- | TRBJ2-7 | TRBD1 | TRBV2 | CASSIGTGDYEQYF | TGTGCCAGCAGCATCGGGACAGGAGACTACGAGCAGTACTTC
many | TRBJ2-7 | TRBD2 | TRBV2 | CASSDGLDSYEQYF | TGTGCCAGCAGTGACGGACTAGACTCCTACGAGCAGTACTTC
many | TRBJ1-3 | - | TRBV28 | CASSFRGSGNTIYF | TGTGCCAGCAGTTTCAGGGGCTCTGGAAACACCATATATTTT
many | TRBJ1-5 | - | TRBV7-2 | CASSLGGFNQPQHF | TGTGCCAGCAGCTTGGGCGGTTTCAATCAGCCCCAGCATTTT
many | TRBJ1-1 | - | TRBV19 | CASSPGFTEAFF | TGTGCCAGTAGCCCGGGTTTCACTGAAGCTTTCTTT
many | TRBJ1-2 | - | TRBV6-5 | CASGGVGQTGGSSANYGYTF | TGTGCCAGCGGGGGCGTAGGACAGACGGGCGGGTCATCCGCTAACTATGGCTACACCTTC
many | TRBJ2-7 | TRBD2 | TRBV27 | CASSFLSGRAYEQYF | TGTGCCAGCAGTTTTTTAAGCGGGAGGGCCTACGAGCAGTACTTC
many | TRBJ1-5 | - | TRBV7-8 | CASSLAALSNQPQHF | TGTGCCAGCAGCTTAGCGGCCCTTAGCAATCAGCCCCAGCATTTT
- | TRBJ2-5 | TRBD2 | TRBV6-5 | CASRGGTSGGAGKTQYF | TGTGCCAGCAGAGGGGGGACTAGCGGGGGGGCCGGTAAGACCCAGTACTTC
many | TRBJ2-3 | - | TRBV28 | CASSFRTVSDTQYF | TGTGCCAGCAGTTTCAGGACAGTTTCAGATACGCAGTATTTT
- | TRBJ1-1 | - | TRBV4-2 | CASSQAGQWGTEAFF | TGTGCCAGCAGCCAAGCAGGACAGTGGGGGACTGAAGCTTTCTTT
many | TRBJ2-2 | - | TRBV13 | CAHSPRLNTGELFF | TGTGCCCACTCGCCCAGGCTAAACACCGGGGAGCTGTTTTTT
many | TRBJ1-5 | - | TRBV19 | CASSMETFSNQPQHF | TGTGCCAGTAGTATGGAGACTTTTAGCAATCAGCCCCAGCATTTT
many | TRBJ1-6 | - | TRBV11-2 | CASSFPGRRAGLPLHF | TGTGCCAGCAGCTTCCCTGGTAGACGGGCGGGTCTACCCCTCCACTTT
many | TRBJ1-5 | - | TRBV12-3/TRBV12-4 | CASSFAGRNQPQHF | TGTGCCAGCAGTTTTGCCGGGCGAAATCAGCCCCAGCATTTT
many | TRBJ1-6 | TRBD1 | TRBV6-2/TRBV6-3 | CASSYRTGGLSAPLHF | TGTGCCAGCAGTTACCGGACAGGGGGTTTATCGGCACCCCTCCACTTT
many | TRBJ2-5 | - | TRBV20-1 | CSASRIGQETQYF | TGCAGTGCGAGCAGAATTGGCCAAGAGACCCAGTACTTC
- | TRBJ1-1 | - | TRBV30 | CAWTGGLNTEAFF | TGTGCCTGGACGGGTGGACTGAACACTGAAGCTTTCTTT
many | TRBJ1-2 | - | TRBV20-1 | CSARDPFQLNYGYTF | TGCAGTGCTAGAGACCCATTCCAGCTTAACTATGGCTACACCTTC
many | TRBJ1-5 | - | TRBV30 | CAWSAPGLEHQPQHF | TGTGCCTGGAGCGCACCGGGCCTAGAGCATCAGCCCCAGCATTTT
- | TRBJ1-5 | - | TRBV7-2 | CASSLGGFSAQPQHF | TGTGCCAGCAGCTTAGGAGGGTTTTCCGCTCAGCCCCAGCATTTT
many | TRBJ1-1 | TRBD1 | TRBV6-2/TRBV6-3 | CASQDRGRNTEAFF | TGTGCCAGCCAGGACAGGGGGCGGAACACTGAAGCTTTCTTT
- | TRBJ1-5 | TRBD1 | TRBV6-1 | CASSEDGQGSLPQHF | TGTGCCAGCAGTGAAGATGGACAGGGGTCTCTGCCCCAGCATTTT
- | TRBJ2-2 | TRBD1 | TRBV11-2 | CASSIFRTGANTGELFF | TGTGCCAGCAGCATCTTCAGGACAGGGGCGAACACCGGGGAGCTGTTTTTT
many | TRBJ2-7 | - | TRBV3-1 | CASSHNELSSYEQYF | TGTGCCAGCAGCCATAACGAATTAAGCTCCTACGAGCAGTACTTC
- | TRBJ1-2 | TRBD1 | TRBV30 | CAWQDRTGWGYTF | TGTGCCTGGCAGGACAGGACCGGTTGGGGCTACACCTTC
many | TRBJ1-2 | - | TRBV6-1 | CASILEVANYGYTF | TGTGCCAGCATCCTAGAGGTAGCTAACTATGGCTACACCTTC
many | TRBJ1-2 | - | TRBV29-1 | CSVEGAGYGYTF | TGCAGCGTTGAAGGGGCAGGGTATGGCTACACCTTC
many | TRBJ2-7 | TRBD2 | TRBV5-1 | CASSFLVSGTEQYF | TGCGCCAGCAGCTTTCTGGTTAGCGGGACCGAGCAGTACTTC
many | TRBJ2-7 | TRBD2 | TRBV2 | CASSETPTSGEDRF | TGTGCCAGCAGTGAAACACCAACTAGCGGAGAGGATCGGTTC
many | TRBJ2-5 | TRBD2 | TRBV19 | CASSTSGLAGGETQYF | TGTGCCAGTAGTACCTCGGGACTAGCGGGAGGAGAGACCCAGTACTTC
many | TRBJ2-7 | TRBD1 | TRBV6-1 | CASTRDRGSYEQYF | TGTGCCAGCACCCGAGACAGGGGCTCCTACGAGCAGTACTTC
many | TRBJ1-5 | TRBD1 | TRBV30 | CAWSVARGEYSNQPQHF | TGTGCCTGGAGTGTTGCCAGGGGGGAATATAGCAATCAGCCCCAGCATTTT
- | TRBJ2-4 | - | TRBV5-1 | CASSLSQGKNIQYF | TGCGCCAGCAGCTTGTCCCAGGGGAAAAACATTCAGTACTTC
few | TRBJ2-3 | - | TRBV7-2 | CASSLAYGTRRTDTQYF | TGTGCCAGCAGCTTAGCCTACGGGACTCGTAGAACAGATACGCAGTATTTT
many | TRBJ1-6 | - | TRBV12-3/TRBV12-4 | CASSSQFWGRNSPLHF | TGTGCCAGCAGTTCGCAGTTTTGGGGACGGAATTCACCCCTCCACTTT
few | TRBJ2-1 | TRBD2 | TRBV3-1 | CASRAEEGGRFFEQFF | TGTGCCAGCAGAGCCGAGGAGGGCGGGAGATTCTTTGAGCAGTTCTTC
- | TRBJ2-7 | - | TRBV7-2 | CASSLALGQSHEQYF | TGTGCCAGCAGCTTAGCATTAGGACAGTCCCACGAGCAGTACTTC
- | TRBJ2-5 | TRBD2 | TRBV5-1 | CASSQPQRGLNLIRRETQYF | TGCGCCAGCAGTCAGCCGCAGCGGGGCTTAAACCTTATTCGGCGGGAGACCCAGTACTTC